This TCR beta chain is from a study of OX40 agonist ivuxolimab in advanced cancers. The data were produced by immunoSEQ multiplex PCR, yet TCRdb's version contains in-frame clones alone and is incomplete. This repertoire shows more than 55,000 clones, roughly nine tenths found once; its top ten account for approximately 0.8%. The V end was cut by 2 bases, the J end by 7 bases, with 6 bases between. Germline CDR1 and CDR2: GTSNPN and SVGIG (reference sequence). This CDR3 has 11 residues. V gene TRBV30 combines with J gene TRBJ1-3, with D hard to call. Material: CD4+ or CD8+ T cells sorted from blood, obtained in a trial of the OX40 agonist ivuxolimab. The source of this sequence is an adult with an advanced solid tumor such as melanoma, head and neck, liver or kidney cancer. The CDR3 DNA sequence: TGTGCCTGGAGTAGTCCGAACACCATATATTTT. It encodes CAWSSPNTIYF.